This T cell receptor beta chain was found in a study of metastatic and nonmetastatic thyroid tumors. Whole-study context: Comparative analysis of repertoires was undertaken across blood and tumor or nodule tissue obtained from malignant and benign thyroid patients.

This clone came up a few times. Its matching antigen is unknown. Every patient was untreated before thyroid surgery. Authors' analysis steps: CDR3 differences across clinicopathological groups were used to build a distant-metastasis classifier for papillary thyroid cancer. TCRdb reanalyzed the PCR reads with MiXCR. TCRdb's processing, not the authors' own work, is the source of the V and J calls. The table records some 39,000 clones, about 15% of them present only once. General study findings and limits: Compared with benign nodules, malignant thyroid tumors were reported to have significantly higher TCR beta diversity in both blood and tumor.

Sample: blood. This receptor was identified in a female donor with papillary thyroid cancer or a benign thyroid nodule (not recorded which). Some clones in this sample may be carry-over from other donors' samples.

CDR3: CSSNPSGEQFF. In DNA form, the CDR3 reads TGCAGCTCCAACCCAAGTGGTGAGCAGTTCTTC. The chain has TRBV29-1 and TRBJ2-1; D call uncertain. Germline V gene data show CDR1 as SQVTM and CDR2 as ANQGSEA. The CDR3 is 11 residues long. Trimming stripped 8 bases from V and 9 bases from J, with 14 bases between.